The TCR beta chain described here comes from a study of beta chain features in type 1 diabetes. Looking at the study overall: Researchers looked at approximately 100,000,000 sorted cells across all samples.

Purity exceeding 95% was reached by all sorted populations. Overall study findings and caveats: Researchers report that Type 1 diabetes patients had moderately but significantly shorter TCRB CDR3s across all four CD4+ subsets. Compared to healthy donors, patients appeared to have naive, central memory and Treg TCRB repertoires that were more alike. Cells with high TCR expression could be over-represented when cDNA is sequenced.

This clone was recorded many times. What it binds is unknown. Expressed TCRB transcripts were sequenced because the entire RNA isolate underwent reverse transcription. Measured with immunoSEQ multiplex PCR; TCRdb has only the in-frame clones, and not every one. The sample carries some 350,000 clones, over 8.5% recorded once. From germline, CDR1 is ENHRY and CDR2 SYGVKD. The V end lost 6 bases, the J end lost 5 bases, and 14 bases lay between the germline ends. This CDR3 region has 14 residues. This sequence originates from a man under 40 with type 1 diabetes. The sequencing sample was made of central memory CD4+ T cells from blood. The chain employs TRBV10-3 and TRBJ2-1; possibly TRBD1 for D (6 bases). The CDR3: CAISTGSGNNEQFF. The CDR3 DNA sequence: TGTGCCATCAGCACAGGGTCGGGTAACAATGAGCAGTTCTTC.